This TCR beta chain is drawn from a study of T cell responses to AZD1222 COVID-19 vaccine. Across the study: Both about-4-week and about-12-week second-dose recipients were combined. Study findings and constraints: Every sample of the repertoires postdated the peak T cell response. A mostly white British donor set with more females was recruited, and clonal diversity was possibly underestimated. Only a handful of AZD1222 recipients tested seropositive at baseline.

CDR1 SGHRS and CDR2 YFSETQ come from the germline V gene. V was pared by 0 bases and J by 7 bases, with 8 bases between. There are 14 residues in the CDR3. A word on this clone: Its antigen is unknown.

Data came from immunoSEQ multiplex PCR; TCRdb stores just in-frame clones and leaves some out. Of more than 150,000 clones in the sample, around nine tenths were seen once. The chain couples TRBV5-1 to TRBJ1-6; D perhaps matches TRBD1 (5 bases). The sequences come from peripheral blood, collected on day 0 of AZD1222 vaccination. The receptor was derived from an adult in good health. As DNA, the CDR3 is TGCGCCAGCAGCTTGGGACAGCGAAATTCACCCCTCCACTTT. It encodes CASSLGQRNSPLHF.